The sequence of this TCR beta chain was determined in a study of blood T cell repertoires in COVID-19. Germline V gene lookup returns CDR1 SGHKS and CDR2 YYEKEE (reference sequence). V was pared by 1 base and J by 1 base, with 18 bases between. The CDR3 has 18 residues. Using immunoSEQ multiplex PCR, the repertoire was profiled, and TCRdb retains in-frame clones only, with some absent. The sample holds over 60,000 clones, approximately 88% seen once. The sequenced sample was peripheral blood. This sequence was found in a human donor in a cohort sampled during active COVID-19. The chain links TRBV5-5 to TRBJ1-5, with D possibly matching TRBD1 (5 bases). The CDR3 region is CASSLRVAGRGSNQPQHF. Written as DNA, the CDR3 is TGTGCCAGCAGCTTGCGGGTGGCGGGGCGCGGGAGCAATCAGCCCCAGCATTTT. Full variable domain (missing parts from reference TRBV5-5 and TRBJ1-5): DAGVTQSPTHLIKTRGQQVTLRCSPISGHKSVSWYQQVLGQGPQFIFQYYEKEERGRGNFPDRFSARQFPNYSSELNVNALLLGDSALYLCASSLRVAGRGSNQPQHFGDGTRLSIL.